The entry that follows covers one T cell receptor (beta chain) sequence. Method: immunoSEQ multiplex PCR; TCRdb's copy keeps in-frame clones and lacks some. In the table there are about 95,000 clones, 74% of which are singletons. V lost 4 bases and J 5 bases, leaving 14 bases between the germline ends. The germline CDR1 and CDR2 sequences are GTSNPN and SVGIG (reference sequence). The CDR3 contains 13 residues. The data were taken from a study of CD8 T cell repertoires and HIV-1 epitope variants. Sequencing was carried out using uncultured baseline CD8+ T cells from peripheral blood mononuclear cells (PBMCs). The rearrangement links TRBV30 to TRBJ1-1, with D possibly matching TRBD1 (5 bases). The sequence came from a male donor with HIV. In DNA, the CDR3 is TGTGCCTGGAACTCCCTGGGGGGAACTGAAGCTTTCTTT. This translates into CAWNSLGGTEAFF.